This T cell receptor (beta chain) was retrieved from a study of blood T cell repertoires in COVID-19. The overall study: Donors in the United States, Italy and Spain gave samples during acute or convalescent COVID-19.

The germline V and J ends were trimmed by 4 bases and 2 bases, with 9 bases remaining between them. The germline V gene encodes CDR1 LNHDA and CDR2 SQIVND (reference sequence). The CDR3 covers 15 residues. The protocol was immunoSEQ multiplex PCR, while the TCRdb copy is restricted to in-frame clones and leaves out a portion. The table has some 130,000 clones, approximately 80% seen once. This chain joins TRBV19 and TRBJ2-6; D is perhaps TRBD1 (5 bases). Sample: peripheral blood. The TCR sequence derives from a woman older than 75 with acute or convalescent COVID-19. The DNA of the CDR3 is TGTGCCAGTAGTACGTCAGGGACTGGGGCCAACGTCCTGACTTTC. Its translation: CASSTSGTGANVLTF. The full variable domain, completed using reference TRBV19 and TRBJ2-6, is DGGITQSPKYLFRKEGQNVTLSCEQNLNHDAMYWYRQDPGQGLRLIYYSQIVNDFQKGDIAEGYSVSREKKESFPLTVTSAQKNPTAFYLCASSTSGTGANVLTFGAGSRLTVL.